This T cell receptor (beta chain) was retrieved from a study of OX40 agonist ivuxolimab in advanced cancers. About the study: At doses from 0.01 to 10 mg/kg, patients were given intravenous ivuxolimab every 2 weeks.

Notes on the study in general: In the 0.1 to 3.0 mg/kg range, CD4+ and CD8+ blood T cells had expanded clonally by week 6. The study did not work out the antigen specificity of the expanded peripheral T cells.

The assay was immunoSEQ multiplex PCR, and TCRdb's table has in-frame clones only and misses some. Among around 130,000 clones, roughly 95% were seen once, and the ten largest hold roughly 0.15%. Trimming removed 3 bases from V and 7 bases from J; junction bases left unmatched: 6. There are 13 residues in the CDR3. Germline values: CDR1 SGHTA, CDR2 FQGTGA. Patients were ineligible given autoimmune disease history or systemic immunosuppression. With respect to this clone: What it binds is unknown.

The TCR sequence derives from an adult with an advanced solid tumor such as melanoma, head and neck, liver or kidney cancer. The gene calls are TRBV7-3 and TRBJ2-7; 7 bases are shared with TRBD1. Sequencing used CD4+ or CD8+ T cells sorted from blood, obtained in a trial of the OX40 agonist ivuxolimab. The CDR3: CASSLTGTGEQYF. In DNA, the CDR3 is TGTGCCAGCAGCTTGACAGGGACGGGGGAGCAGTACTTC.